Reported below is one TCR beta chain. The antigen is not known. This entry belongs to a study of T cells in women clearing cervical HPV infection. Study at large: Cases were women with histologically confirmed HPV16-related CIN3 or worse, including a couple of invasive cancers. For cases, blood was sampled a median roughly 150 days after lesion detection, interquartile range roughly 90 to 210 days.

Profiled with immunoSEQ multiplex PCR; TCRdb holds only in-frame clones, not every one. The table lists about 30,000 clones. The study, taken as a whole, reports: Richness plus V gene abundances separated cases from controls with AUC roughly 0.83.

Input material: blood buffy coat. The receptor's source is a woman between 18 and 75 years old with a cervical HPV16 infection that either progressed to CIN3+ or cleared (not recorded which).

CDR3 sequence reads: CSARGASGPPQGTQYF. The sequenced part of the CDR3 DNA is TGCAGTGCCCGAGGGGCTAGCGGTCCCCCACAGGGTACG. This chain links TRBV20-1 with TRBJ2-3; weak D call: TRBD2 (7 bases). The CDR3 end is not reached by the read, which stops 3 residues before it; the germline J gene fills it in. Trimming took off 6 bases at V and 8 bases at J, with 27 bases between the two ends. The CDR3 has 16 residues. Germline CDR1 DFQATT, CDR2 SNEGSKA (reference sequence).